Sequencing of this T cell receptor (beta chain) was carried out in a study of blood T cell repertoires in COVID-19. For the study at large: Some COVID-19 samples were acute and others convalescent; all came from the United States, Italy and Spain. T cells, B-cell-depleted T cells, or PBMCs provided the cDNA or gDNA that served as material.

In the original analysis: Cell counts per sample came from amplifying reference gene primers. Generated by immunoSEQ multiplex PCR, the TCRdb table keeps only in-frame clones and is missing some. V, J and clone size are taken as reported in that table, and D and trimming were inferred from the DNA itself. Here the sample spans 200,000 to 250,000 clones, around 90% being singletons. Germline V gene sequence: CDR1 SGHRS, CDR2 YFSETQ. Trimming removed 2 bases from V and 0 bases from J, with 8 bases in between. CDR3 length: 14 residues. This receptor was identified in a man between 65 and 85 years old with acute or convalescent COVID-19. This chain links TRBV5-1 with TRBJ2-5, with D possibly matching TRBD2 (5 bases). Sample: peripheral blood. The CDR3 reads CASSLRGYQETQYF. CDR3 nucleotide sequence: TGCGCCAGCAGCTTAAGAGGGTACCAAGAGACCCAGTACTTC. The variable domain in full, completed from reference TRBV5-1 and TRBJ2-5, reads KAGVTQTPRYLIKTRGQQVTLSCSPISGHRSVSWYQQTPGQGLQFLFEYFSETQRNKGNFPGRFSGRQFSNSRSEMNVSTLELGDSALYLCASSLRGYQETQYFGPGTRLLVL.